The next 10 T cell receptor beta chains were all read from a single sample in a study of CD8 T cells in Susac syndrome. An amount of RNA that ranged from roughly 0.5 to 1 ug was reverse transcribed with random hexamers. TCRdb used MiXCR to reprocess the immunoSEQ multiplex PCR reads, holding one entry per CDR3 protein. The repertoire holds roughly 84,000 distinct CDR3 sequences, with 90% to 97% as singletons. Sequenced material: CD8+ T cells from PBMCs. These receptors all stem from a human donor with Susac syndrome.

The chain uses TRBV29-1 and TRBJ1-6, with 9 positions matching TRBD1. Germline V gene data show CDR1 as SQVTM and CDR2 as ANQGSEA. The ends lost 8 bases at V and 10 bases at J; junction bases unmatched: 12. The CDR3 runs to 14 residues. CDR3 amino acids: CSRGHRGHESPLHF. The DNA for the CDR3 is TGCAGCCGAGGGCACAGGGGGCATGAGTCACCCCTCCACTTT.

V gene TRBV6-2 or TRBV6-3 combines with J gene TRBJ2-5; D ambiguous. Trimming shortened V by 7 bases and J by 3 bases, and 6 bases separated the two germline ends. The CDR3 extends over 11 amino acids. CDR1 is MNHEY and CDR2 is SVGEGT in the germline V gene. This CDR3 reads CASKIEETQYF. CDR3 bases: TGTGCCAGCAAAATTGAAGAGACCCAGTACTTC.

This chain connects TRBV7-3 to TRBJ2-1; weak D call: TRBD2 (7 bases). Germline V CDR1 and CDR2: SGHTA, FQGTGA. The CDR3 runs to 15 residues. Trimming left V 1 base short and J 6 bases short, with 13 bases between. CDR3 protein: CASSLSLGGGNEQFF. Here the CDR3 DNA reads TGTGCCAGCAGCTTAAGCCTAGGGGGGGGCAATGAGCAGTTCTTC.

V is TRBV30 and J is TRBJ2-7; D possibly matches TRBD1 or TRBD2 (5 bases each). The CDR3 has 15 residues. CDR1 is GTSNPN and CDR2 is SVGIG in the germline V gene (reference sequence). V gave up 0 bases and J gave up 3 bases, with 15 bases separating them. The CDR3 sequence: CAWSVARDGLYEQYF. In DNA form, the CDR3 reads TGTGCCTGGAGTGTTGCCAGGGACGGCCTCTACGAGCAGTACTTC.

The genes are TRBV27 and TRBJ2-2; D not certain. The ends were cut back, 10 bases at V and 6 bases at J, with 9 bases in the middle. Per germline, CDR1 MNHEY and CDR2 SMNVEV (reference sequence). CDR3 length: 11 amino acids. The CDR3 protein is CATYRAGELFF. The CDR3 DNA reads TGTGCCACCTATAGAGCCGGGGAGCTGTTTTTT.

The chain combines TRBV4-3 with TRBJ2-1; 13 nucleotides agree with TRBD2. Germline V gene lookup returns CDR1 LGHNA and CDR2 YSLEER. V lost 4 bases and J lost 10; bases outside the gene matches: 7. CDR3 length: 15 amino acids. The CDR3 spells CASSPGLAGVEEQFF. The CDR3 bases are TGCGCCAGCAGCCCCGGACTAGCGGGAGTAGAAGAGCAGTTCTTC.

The chain recombines TRBV27 with TRBJ1-2, with 7 bases fitting TRBD1. The CDR3 has 13 residues. CDR1 and CDR2 from the germline V gene are MNHEY and SMNVEV (reference sequence). Germline trimming cut 5 bases from V and 13 bases from J; bases unmatched to any gene: 13. CDR3 sequence (DNA): TGTGCCAGCAGTCCCCGGGGAGGGGGCCCCCCCACCTTC. It translates to CASSPRGGGPPTF.

The chain uses TRBV6-2 or TRBV6-3 and TRBJ2-1, with no clear D. The CDR3 consists of 11 residues. V dropped 7 bases and J dropped 7 bases, with 8 bases sitting between them. CDR1 and CDR2 (germline): MNHEY, SVGEGT. The CDR3 sequence: CASTLGNEQFF. The CDR3 DNA is TGTGCCAGCACCCTAGGGAATGAGCAGTTCTTC.

CDR3 amino acids: CASSPNRGEGAFF. The CDR3 nucleotides read TGTGCCAGCAGCCCTAACAGGGGTGAGGGAGCTTTCTTT. V gene TRBV7-9 combines with J gene TRBJ1-1; 7 bases map to TRBD1. The CDR3 sequence is 13 residues long. J gave up 10 bases and V 5 bases, and 10 bases lay outside the gene matches. CDR1 and CDR2 from the germline V gene are SEHNR and FQNEAQ (reference sequence).

The chain has TRBV14 and TRBJ2-5; perhaps TRBD1 as D (6 bases). CDR3 length: 14 residues. Germline CDR1 and CDR2: SGHDN and FVKESK. Trimming removed 7 bases at V and 1 base at J, with 13 bases between. This chain's CDR3 is CASNRDLPQETQYF. The CDR3 coding sequence is TGTGCCAGCAACAGGGATTTGCCCCAAGAGACCCAGTACTTC.